A single sample gave rise to the 24 T cell receptor beta chains below, sequenced in a study of shared clonotypes between healthy human individuals. The protocol was immunoSEQ multiplex PCR, while the TCRdb copy is restricted to in-frame clones and leaves out a portion. The data contain about 1 million clones, 78% of them singletons. Sequencing input: memory CD4+ T cells from PBMCs. Subset indicated: CD45RA-negative fraction. The receptors were gathered from a man younger than 35 in good health. Some clones in this sample may be carry-over from other donors' samples.

The chain recombines TRBV5-1 with TRBJ1-3; D is unclear. The V and J ends lost 3 bases and 2 bases respectively, with 18 bases between them. The CDR3 runs to 17 residues. Per germline, CDR1 SGHRS and CDR2 YFSETQ. CDR3 sequence reads: CASSSLDGRRPGNTIYF. The CDR3 DNA reads TGCGCCAGCAGCTCCCTTGACGGACGGAGGCCTGGAAACACCATATATTTT. The variable domain in full, completed from reference TRBV5-1 and TRBJ1-3, reads KAGVTQTPRYLIKTRGQQVTLSCSPISGHRSVSWYQQTPGQGLQFLFEYFSETQRNKGNFPGRFSGRQFSNSRSEMNVSTLELGDSALYLCASSSLDGRRPGNTIYFGEGSWLTVV.

V is TRBV5-1 and J is TRBJ1-4; a possible D gene is TRBD1 (5 bases). Trimming cost V 4 bases and J 7 bases, with 17 bases left between them. The CDR3 has 15 residues. Germline V gene lookup returns CDR1 SGHRS and CDR2 YFSETQ. The CDR3 spells CASSVGGYMGEKLFF. The CDR3 nucleotides are TGCGCCAGCAGCGTCGGGGGGTACATGGGTGAAAAACTGTTTTTT.

The rearrangement uses TRBV7-3 and TRBJ2-2; 12 nucleotides line up with TRBD1. After removal of 4 bases from V and 0 bases from J, the junction contained 6 bases not matched to a gene. This CDR3 contains 18 residues. The germline V gene has CDR1 SGHTA and CDR2 FQGTGA. CDR3 in amino acids: CASSSGTGGESNTGELFF. As DNA, the CDR3 is TGTGCCAGCAGCTCCGGGACAGGGGGCGAATCGAACACCGGGGAGCTGTTTTTT.

This clone was counted at least ten times. The chain couples TRBV7-9 to TRBJ1-1, with 7 bases fitting TRBD1. After removal of 3 bases from V and 5 bases from J, the junction contained 9 bases not matched to a gene. This CDR3 has 15 residues. Germline assignment: CDR1 SEHNR and CDR2 FQNEAQ (reference sequence). The DNA for the CDR3 is TGTGCCAGCAGCTTGGGTACAGGGGCGGGTACTGAAGCTTTCTTT. As protein: CASSLGTGAGTEAFF.

For the CDR3, the DNA is TGCGCCAGCAGCTTGGCGACGGGGACAGGCAGAGGTGAGCAGTACTTC. It yields the protein CASSLATGTGRGEQYF. The V gene is TRBV5-1, the J gene TRBJ2-7; 8 bases agree with TRBD1. Trimming at V came to 0 bases and at J to 7 bases, leaving 12 bases not matched to a gene. Germline CDR1 reads SGHRS; CDR2 reads YFSETQ. The CDR3 is 16 amino acids.

This clone was detected a few times. Sequence at one end of the junction differs from germline and may be a read error. The V call is TRBV11-2, the J call TRBJ2-5, with D unresolved. Germline values: CDR1 SGHAT, CDR2 FQNNGV. This CDR3 comprises 10 residues. The CDR3, as DNA: TGTGCCAGCAGCTTAGTAACGAAGCACTTC. It encodes CASSLVTKHF.

The chain is built from TRBV9 and TRBJ2-1; no clear D gene. V gave up 3 bases and J gave up 12 bases, with 10 bases separating them. The CDR3 loop spans 11 amino acids. CDR1 and CDR2 (germline): SGDLS, YYNGEE. This CDR3 reads CASSAPVGQFF. CDR3 nucleotide sequence: TGTGCCAGCAGCGCACCAGTTGGGCAGTTCTTC.

This clone was seen ten or more times. This chain links TRBV5-1 with TRBJ2-2, with 10 bases matching TRBD1. From germline, CDR1 is SGHRS and CDR2 YFSETQ. This CDR3 has 15 amino acids. V shed 5 bases and J 3 bases; nucleotides not matched to a gene: 4. CDR3 in amino acids: CASRAGQGDTGELFF. The CDR3 nucleotides read TGCGCCAGCAGGGCAGGACAGGGGGACACCGGGGAGCTGTTTTTT.

The V gene is TRBV11-2, the J gene TRBJ2-1; D gene ambiguous. V dropped 1 base and J dropped 9 bases, with 16 bases sitting between them. In germline, CDR1 is SGHAT, CDR2 FQNNGV. There are 15 residues in the CDR3. The CDR3 sequence: CASSLVAARLTEQFF. The CDR3, as DNA: TGTGCCAGCAGCTTAGTCGCGGCAAGGCTCACTGAGCAGTTCTTC.

CDR3 in DNA: TGTGCCAGCAGCTTTATTACTAGCGGGAGGAACACCGGGGAGCTGTTTTTT. It specifies CASSFITSGRNTGELFF. V and J are TRBV5-4 and TRBJ2-2, with 11 bases matching TRBD2. With V trimmed by 2 bases and J by 1 base, 4 bases remained unmatched. The CDR3 has 17 amino acids. The germline V gene has CDR1 SGHNT and CDR2 YYREEE (reference sequence).

The gene calls are TRBV6-5 and TRBJ2-1; D is possibly TRBD2 (6 bases). CDR1 and CDR2 (germline): MNHEY, SVGAGI. Between the trimmed V and J ends, which lost 6 bases and 12 bases, there was a span of 24 bases. This CDR3 region has 15 residues. CDR3 sequence reads: CASSTTGTGSLGQFF. In DNA, the CDR3 is TGTGCCAGCAGCACTACCGGGACTGGGTCTCTTGGGCAGTTCTTC.

The chain has TRBV28 and TRBJ2-7; TRBD1 is a possible D gene (8 bases). This CDR3 is built from 15 residues. CDR1 is MDHEN and CDR2 is SYDVKM in the germline V gene. V was pared by 10 bases and J by 1 base, with 20 bases between. CDR3 in DNA: TGTGCCACCACTACAGGGGGGGTCGTGTCCTACGAGCAGTACTTC. Its protein is CATTTGGVVSYEQYF.

This clone came up a few times. The gene calls are TRBV7-9 and TRBJ2-1, with TRBD2 as a possible D gene (5 bases). CDR1 is SEHNR and CDR2 is FQNEAQ in the germline V gene (reference sequence). The CDR3 loop spans 18 amino acids. Trimming removed 3 bases at V and 0 bases at J, with 18 bases between. CDR3 in amino acids: CASSFVRGMGSSYNEQFF. The CDR3 bases are TGTGCCAGCAGCTTTGTCCGGGGTATGGGGAGCTCCTACAATGAGCAGTTCTTC. Complete variable domain (other parts from reference TRBV7-9 and TRBJ2-1): DTGVSQNPRHKITKRGQNVTFRCDPISEHNRLYWYRQTLGQGPEFLTYFQNEAQLEKSRLLSDRFSAERPKGSFSTLEIQRTEQGDSAMYLCASSFVRGMGSSYNEQFFGPGTRLTVL.

This clone was found a few times. The chain couples TRBV6-6 to TRBJ2-1, with 7 bases lining up with TRBD2. Trimming removed 8 bases from V and 7 bases from J; junction bases left unmatched: 5. The CDR3 runs to 12 residues. Germline V CDR1 and CDR2: MNHNY, SVGAGI (reference sequence). For the CDR3, the DNA is TGTGCCAGCGGGACTAAGCAGAATGAGCAGTTCTTC. Residues: CASGTKQNEQFF.

This rearrangement joins TRBV6-1 to TRBJ2-1; D is unresolved. Deletions cut 7 bases from V and 1 base from J, with 5 bases between. CDR1 and CDR2 from the germline V gene are MNHNS and SASEGT. The CDR3 loop spans 12 amino acids. CDR3 sequence: CASTASYNEQFF. CDR3 sequence (DNA): TGTGCCAGCACTGCGTCCTACAATGAGCAGTTCTTC.

The V and J genes are TRBV6-1 and TRBJ2-7; weak D call: TRBD2 (7 bases). The V end was cut by 2 bases, the J end by 2 bases, with 13 bases between. Germline lookup yields CDR1 MNHNS and CDR2 SASEGT. This CDR3 is built from 15 residues. The CDR3 DNA sequence: TGTGCCAGCAGTGAATGGGCGGGGGCACCCTACGAGCAGTACTTC. Translated: CASSEWAGAPYEQYF.

The J gene is TRBJ2-7, the V gene TRBV11-2; TRBD1 matches 7 bases. This CDR3 has 16 residues. Germline loops: CDR1 SGHAT, CDR2 FQNNGV. J lost 2 bases, V lost 8 bases, and 15 bases had no gene match. CDR3 region: CASSTPPGTAAYEQYF. CDR3 DNA: TGTGCCAGCTCCACCCCCCCCGGGACAGCCGCCTACGAGCAGTACTTC. Drawing the rest from reference TRBV11-2 and TRBJ2-7, the complete variable domain is EAGVAQSPRYKIIEKRQSVAFWCNPISGHATLYWYQQILGQGPKLLIQFQNNGVVDDSQLPKDRFSAERLKGVDSTLKIQPAKLEDSAVYLCASSTPPGTAAYEQYFGPGTRLTVT.

This clone was observed a handful of times. The J gene is TRBJ2-2, the V gene TRBV28; perhaps D is TRBD1 or TRBD2 (5 bases each). Germline V gene data show CDR1 as MDHEN and CDR2 as SYDVKM. V was cut by 5 bases and J by 4 bases, with 11 bases left in between. The CDR3 totals 14 residues. The CDR3: CASSEAGTTGELFF. CDR3 coding DNA: TGTGCCAGCAGTGAGGCAGGGACCACCGGGGAGCTGTTTTTT.

V is TRBV7-9 and J is TRBJ2-7; D is possibly TRBD1 or TRBD2 (5 bases each). Germline CDR1 SEHNR, CDR2 FQNEAQ (reference sequence). With 2 bases removed from V and 0 bases from J, the gap between germline ends came to 11 bases. The CDR3 has 15 residues. This CDR3 reads CASSLPGTYSYEQYF. The CDR3 DNA is TGTGCCAGCAGCTTACCAGGGACGTACTCCTACGAGCAGTACTTC.

This clone was picked up a small number of times. The chain carries TRBV11-2 and TRBJ1-2; D call uncertain. The CDR3 contains 12 residues. The ends were cut back, 4 bases at V and 2 bases at J, with 5 bases in the middle. CDR1 is SGHAT, CDR2 FQNNGV, per germline. The CDR3 is CASSSINYGYTF. The CDR3 region has the DNA TGTGCCAGCAGCTCTATCAACTATGGCTACACCTTC.

The rearrangement uses TRBV11-3 and TRBJ2-1, with D tentatively TRBD1 (7 bases). Germline lookup yields CDR1 SGHNT and CDR2 YENEEA. Trimming cost V 1 base and J 5 bases, with 12 bases left between them. The CDR3 has 15 amino acids. CDR3 sequence (DNA): TGTGCCAGCAGCTTAGGGCAGGGGGGCCACAATGAGCAGTTCTTC. Encoded protein: CASSLGQGGHNEQFF.

Comment on this clone: This CDR3 is also generated by other DNA sequences in the sample. The chain employs TRBV10-3 and TRBJ2-2; TRBD1 might be the D (5 bases). Germline loops: CDR1 ENHRY, CDR2 SYGVKD. The CDR3 loop spans 16 amino acids. The V end lost 3 bases, the J end lost 1 base, and 12 bases lay between the germline ends. The CDR3: CAISERGQGNTGELFF. For the CDR3, the DNA is TGTGCCATCAGTGAAAGGGGTCAGGGGAACACCGGGGAGCTGTTTTTT.

In the case of this clone: Being one base from a much bigger clone, this may be a read error. The CDR3 nucleotides read TGTGCCAGCAGCCTGGGACTAGCGGGAGTGAATGAGCAGTTCTTC. Translation gives CASSLGLAGVNEQFF. The rearrangement links TRBV5-8 to TRBJ2-1; 14 nucleotides align to TRBD2. Trimming cost V 4 bases and J 7 bases; bases outside gene matches: 4. From germline, CDR1 is SGHTS and CDR2 YDEGEE. The CDR3 totals 15 residues. Variable domain in full (rest from reference TRBV5-8 and TRBJ2-1): EAGVTQSPTHLIKTRGQQATLRCSPISGHTSVYWYQQALGLGLQFLLWYDEGEERNRGNFPPRFSGRQFPNYSSELNVNALELEDSALYLCASSLGLAGVNEQFFGPGTRLTVL.

The gene calls are TRBV7-2 and TRBJ2-7; D ambiguous. V was shortened by 0 bases and J by 3 bases, with 9 bases between the two germline ends. The CDR3 spans 14 residues. The germline CDR1 and CDR2 sequences are SGHTA and FQGNSA. The CDR3 sequence is CASSLAARLYEQYF. CDR3 sequence (DNA): TGTGCCAGCAGCTTAGCGGCCAGGCTCTACGAGCAGTACTTC.